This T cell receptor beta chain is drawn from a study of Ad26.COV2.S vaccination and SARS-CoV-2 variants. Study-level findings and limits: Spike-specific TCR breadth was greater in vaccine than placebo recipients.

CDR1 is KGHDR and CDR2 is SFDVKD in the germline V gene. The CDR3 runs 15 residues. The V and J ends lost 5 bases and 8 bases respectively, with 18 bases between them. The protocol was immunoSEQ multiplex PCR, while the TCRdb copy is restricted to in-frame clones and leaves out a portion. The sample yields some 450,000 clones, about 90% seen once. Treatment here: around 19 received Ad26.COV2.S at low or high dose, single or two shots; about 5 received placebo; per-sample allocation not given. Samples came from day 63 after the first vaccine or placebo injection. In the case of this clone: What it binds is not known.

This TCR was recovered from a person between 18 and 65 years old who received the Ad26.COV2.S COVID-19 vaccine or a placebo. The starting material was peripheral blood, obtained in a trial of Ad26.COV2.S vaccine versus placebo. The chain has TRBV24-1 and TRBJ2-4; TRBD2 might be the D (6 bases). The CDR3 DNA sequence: TGTGCCACCAGTGCCGGGCCCTACGGGGAGGACATTCAGTACTTC. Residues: CATSAGPYGEDIQYF.